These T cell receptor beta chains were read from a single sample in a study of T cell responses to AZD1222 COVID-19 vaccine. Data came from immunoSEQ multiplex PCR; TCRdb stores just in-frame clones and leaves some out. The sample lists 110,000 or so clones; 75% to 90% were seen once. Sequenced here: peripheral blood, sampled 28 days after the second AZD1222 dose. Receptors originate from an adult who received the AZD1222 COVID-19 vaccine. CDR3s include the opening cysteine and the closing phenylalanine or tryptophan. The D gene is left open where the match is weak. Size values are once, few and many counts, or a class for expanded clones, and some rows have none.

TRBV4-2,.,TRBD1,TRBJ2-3,TGTGCCAGCAGCCAGGGACAGGCTAGCACAGATACGCAGTATTTT,CASSQGQASTDTQYF
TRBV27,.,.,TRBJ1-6,TGTGCCAGCAGTTTGGGCTACCCGGCCCTACCCAGTAATTCACCCCTCCACTTT,CASSLGYPALPSNSPLHF
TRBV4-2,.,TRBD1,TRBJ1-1,TGTGCCAGCAGCCACCCAGGGGGCGCGGTTGAAGCTTTCTTT,CASSHPGGAVEAFF
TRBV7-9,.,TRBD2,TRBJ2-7,TGTGCCAGCAGCTTCGGGACTAGCAGCTACGAGCAGTACTTC,CASSFGTSSYEQYF
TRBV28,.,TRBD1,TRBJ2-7,TGTGCCAGCAGTTCGACAGGGAGCTCCTACGAGCAGTACTTC,CASSSTGSSYEQYF
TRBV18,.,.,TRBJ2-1,TGTGCCAGCTCACCAGAGACTGGCGGCGGGCAGTTCTTC,CASSPETGGGQFF
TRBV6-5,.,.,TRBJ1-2,TGTGCCAGCAGTTATCTCCGGAACTATGGCTACACCTTC,CASSYLRNYGYTF
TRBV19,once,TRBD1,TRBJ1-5,TGTGCCAGTAGCATAGTAGTCGGACAGGGTGGGATCGGTGGCAATCAGCCCCAGCATTTT,CASSIVVGQGGIGGNQPQHF
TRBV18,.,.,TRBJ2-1,TGTGCCAGCTCACCACCGGCGGACCCTCGGGGCGAGCAGTTCTTC,CASSPPADPRGEQFF
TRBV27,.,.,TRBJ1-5,TGTGCCAGCAGTTTAGGACAGACCCCATTTCAGCCCCAGCATTTT,CASSLGQTPFQPQHF
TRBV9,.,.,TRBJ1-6,TGTGCCAGCAGCCATCCCACTGCGAATTCACCCCTCCACTTT,CASSHPTANSPLHF
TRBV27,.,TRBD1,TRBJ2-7,TGTGCCAGCAGTTTATCGGGGACAGGGAAGGAATACGAGCAGTACTTC,CASSLSGTGKEYEQYF
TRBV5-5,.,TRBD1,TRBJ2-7,TGTGCCAGCAGCCTTGACAGGGACTCCTACGAGCAGTACTTC,CASSLDRDSYEQYF
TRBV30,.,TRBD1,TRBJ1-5,TGTGCCTGGAGTCGTGACAGGGGCAATCAGCCCCAGCATTTT,CAWSRDRGNQPQHF
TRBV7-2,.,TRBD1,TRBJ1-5,TGTGCCAGCAGCGCGACAGGGAGTAGCAATCAGCCCCAGCATTTT,CASSATGSSNQPQHF
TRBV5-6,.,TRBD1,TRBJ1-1,TGTGCCAGCAGCTTTCTACAGGGGCGGCCTGAAGCTTTCTTT,CASSFLQGRPEAFF
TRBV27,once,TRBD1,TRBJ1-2,TGTGCCAGCAGCCATAGGGCAGGGGGCCCCATTAACTATGGCTACACCTTC,CASSHRAGGPINYGYTF
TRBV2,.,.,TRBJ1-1,TGTGCCAGCGCGAGTCGAGGAGGGGGAACTGAAGCTTTCTTT,CASASRGGGTEAFF
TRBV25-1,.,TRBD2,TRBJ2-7,TGTGCCAGCAGTGAGCCGGGAGGGACCTACGAGCAGTACTTC,CASSEPGGTYEQYF
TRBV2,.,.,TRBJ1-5,TGTGCCAGCAGTGACGAAGGGCATAGCAATCAGCCCCAGCATTTT,CASSDEGHSNQPQHF
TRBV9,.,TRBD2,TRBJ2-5,TGTGCCAGCTCGTCCGGGAATCTAGCGGGAGGTGAGACCCAGTACTTC,CASSSGNLAGGETQYF
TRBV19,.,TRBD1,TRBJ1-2,TGTGCCACTGAGGGACAGAACGACTATGGCTACACCTTC,CATEGQNDYGYTF